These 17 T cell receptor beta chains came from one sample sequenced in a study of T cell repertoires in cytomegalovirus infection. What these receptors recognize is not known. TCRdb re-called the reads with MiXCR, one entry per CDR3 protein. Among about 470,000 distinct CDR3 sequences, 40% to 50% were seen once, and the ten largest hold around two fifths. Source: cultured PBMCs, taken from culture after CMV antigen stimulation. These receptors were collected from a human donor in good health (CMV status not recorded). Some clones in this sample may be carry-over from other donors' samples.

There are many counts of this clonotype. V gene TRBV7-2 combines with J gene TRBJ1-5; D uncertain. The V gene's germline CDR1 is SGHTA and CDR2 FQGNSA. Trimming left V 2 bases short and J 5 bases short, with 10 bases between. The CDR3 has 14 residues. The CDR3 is CASSLFQADQPQHF. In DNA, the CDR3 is TGTGCCAGCAGCTTATTCCAGGCCGATCAGCCCCAGCATTTT.

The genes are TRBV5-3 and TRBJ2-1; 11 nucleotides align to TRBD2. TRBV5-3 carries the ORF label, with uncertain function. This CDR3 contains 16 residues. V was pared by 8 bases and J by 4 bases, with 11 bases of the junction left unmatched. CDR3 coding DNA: TGTGCCAGCAGCCCGCCGACTAGCGGGAAATACAATGAGCAGTTCTTC. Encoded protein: CASSPPTSGKYNEQFF.

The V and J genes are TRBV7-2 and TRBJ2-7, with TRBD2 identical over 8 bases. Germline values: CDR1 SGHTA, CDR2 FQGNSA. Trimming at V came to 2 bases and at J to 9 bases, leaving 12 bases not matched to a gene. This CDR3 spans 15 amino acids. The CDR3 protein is CASSLRRGGPQGQYF. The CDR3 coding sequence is TGTGCCAGCAGCTTACGCCGCGGGGGGCCCCAGGGGCAGTACTTC.

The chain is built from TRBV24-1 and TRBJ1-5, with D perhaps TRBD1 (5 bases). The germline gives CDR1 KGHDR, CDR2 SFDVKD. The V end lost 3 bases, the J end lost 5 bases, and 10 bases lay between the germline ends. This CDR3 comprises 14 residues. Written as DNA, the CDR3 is TGTGCCACCAGTGATGGGACGGGACATCAGCCCCAGCATTTT. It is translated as CATSDGTGHQPQHF.

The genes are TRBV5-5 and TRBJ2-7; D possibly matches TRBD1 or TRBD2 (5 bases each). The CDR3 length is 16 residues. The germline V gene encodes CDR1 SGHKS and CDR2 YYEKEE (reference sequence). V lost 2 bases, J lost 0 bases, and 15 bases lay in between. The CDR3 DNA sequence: TGTGCCAGCAGCTTCGGTGGGGACCGCCGCTCCTACGAGCAGTACTTC. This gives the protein CASSFGGDRRSYEQYF.

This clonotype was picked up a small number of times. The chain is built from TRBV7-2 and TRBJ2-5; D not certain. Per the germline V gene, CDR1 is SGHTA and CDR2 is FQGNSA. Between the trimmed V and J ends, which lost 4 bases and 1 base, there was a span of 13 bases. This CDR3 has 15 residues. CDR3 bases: TGTGCCAGCAGCTGGAACAGAGGACCCCAAGAGACCCAGTACTTC. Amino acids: CASSWNRGPQETQYF.

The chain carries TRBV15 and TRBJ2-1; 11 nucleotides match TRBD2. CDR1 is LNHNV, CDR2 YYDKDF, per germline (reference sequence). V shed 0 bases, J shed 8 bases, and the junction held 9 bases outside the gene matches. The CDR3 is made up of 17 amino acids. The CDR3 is CATSREGGTSGRDEQFF. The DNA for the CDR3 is TGTGCCACCAGCAGAGAGGGGGGGACTAGCGGTAGGGATGAGCAGTTCTTC.

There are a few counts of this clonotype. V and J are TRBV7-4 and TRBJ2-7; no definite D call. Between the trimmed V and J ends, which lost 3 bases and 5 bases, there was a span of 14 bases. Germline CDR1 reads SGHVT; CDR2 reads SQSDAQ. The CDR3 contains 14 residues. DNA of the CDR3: TGTGCCAGCAGCTTGGGAAGCGCCCCGGACGAGCAGTACTTC. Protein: CASSLGSAPDEQYF.

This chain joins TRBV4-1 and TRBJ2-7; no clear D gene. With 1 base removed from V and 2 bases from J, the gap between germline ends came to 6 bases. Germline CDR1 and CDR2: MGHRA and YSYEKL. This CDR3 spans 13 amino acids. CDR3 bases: TGCGCCAGCAGCCAAGTTGTGACCTACGAGCAGTACTTC. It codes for CASSQVVTYEQYF.

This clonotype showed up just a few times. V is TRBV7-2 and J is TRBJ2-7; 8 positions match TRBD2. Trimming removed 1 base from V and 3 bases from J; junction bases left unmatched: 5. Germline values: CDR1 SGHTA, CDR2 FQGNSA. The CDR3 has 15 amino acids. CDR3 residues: CASSLVWRGDYEQYF. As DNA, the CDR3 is TGTGCCAGCAGCTTAGTATGGCGGGGGGACTACGAGCAGTACTTC.

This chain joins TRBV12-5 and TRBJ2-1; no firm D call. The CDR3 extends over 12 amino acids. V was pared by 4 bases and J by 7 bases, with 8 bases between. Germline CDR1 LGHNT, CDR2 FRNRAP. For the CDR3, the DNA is TGTGCTAGTGGTTGGGCCCTTAATGAGCAGTTCTTC. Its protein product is CASGWALNEQFF.

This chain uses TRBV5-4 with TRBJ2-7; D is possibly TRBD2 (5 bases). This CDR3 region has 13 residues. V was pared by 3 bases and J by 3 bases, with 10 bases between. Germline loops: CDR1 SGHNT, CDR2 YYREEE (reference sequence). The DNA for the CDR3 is TGTGCCAGCAGCTCCGGACTTAACTACGAGCAGTACTTC. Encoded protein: CASSSGLNYEQYF.

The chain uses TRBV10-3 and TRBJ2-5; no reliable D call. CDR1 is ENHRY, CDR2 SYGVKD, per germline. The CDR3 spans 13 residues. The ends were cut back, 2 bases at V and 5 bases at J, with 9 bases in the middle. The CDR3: CAISEPPLETQYF. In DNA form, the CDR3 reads TGTGCCATCAGTGAGCCCCCGTTGGAGACCCAGTACTTC.

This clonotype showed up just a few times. CDR3 amino acids: CASSAGRAYNEQFF. The CDR3 DNA reads as TGTGCCAGCAGCGCGGGGAGGGCCTACAATGAGCAGTTCTTC. This chain uses TRBV7-8 with TRBJ2-1; TRBD2 matches 7 bases. CDR3 length: 14 residues. Germline CDR1 is SGHVS and CDR2 is FQNEAQ. V shed 5 bases and J 2 bases; nucleotides not matched to a gene: 3.

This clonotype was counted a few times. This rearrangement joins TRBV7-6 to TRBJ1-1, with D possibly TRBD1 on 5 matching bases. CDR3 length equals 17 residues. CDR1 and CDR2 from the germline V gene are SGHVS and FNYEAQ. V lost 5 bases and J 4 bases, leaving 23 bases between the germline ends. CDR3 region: CASSRPRVGARTTEAFF. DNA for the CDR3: TGTGCCAGCAGCCGCCCCCGGGTTGGGGCCCGAACCACTGAAGCTTTCTTT.

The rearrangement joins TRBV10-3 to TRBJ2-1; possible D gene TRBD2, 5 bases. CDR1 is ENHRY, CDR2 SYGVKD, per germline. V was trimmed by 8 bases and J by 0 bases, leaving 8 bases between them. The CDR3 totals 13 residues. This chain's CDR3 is CAIGESSYNEQFF. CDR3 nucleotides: TGTGCCATCGGGGAGAGCTCCTACAATGAGCAGTTCTTC.

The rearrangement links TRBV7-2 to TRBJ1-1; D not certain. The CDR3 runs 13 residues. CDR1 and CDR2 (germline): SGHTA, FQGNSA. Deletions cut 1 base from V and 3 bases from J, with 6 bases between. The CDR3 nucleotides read TGTGCCAGCAGCTTAGAGGTCGACACTGAAGCTTTCTTT. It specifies CASSLEVDTEAFF.